This T cell receptor beta chain was found in a study of CD8 T cells in ankylosing spondylitis (dated by TCRdb to about 2017). Background for the entire study: The study profiled T cell receptor beta repertoires in healthy donors and ankylosing spondylitis patients to find disease-linked TCR variants. The full study cohort was made up of approximately 27 ankylosing spondylitis patients and about a hundred healthy donors. Samples of peripheral blood were taken, and for ankylosing spondylitis patients, synovial fluid was collected as well.

The sequencing machine was an Illumina HiSeq 2500. Quantitative 5'-RACE with molecular barcodes was used to prepare TCR beta libraries. In the source study's methods: To identify disease-linked TCR variants, a new computational method was used, one built on a probabilistic model of VDJ rearrangement. TCRdb reanalyzed the raw reads on its own, using fastp at Q25 for trimming and MiXCR for clone calling, and kept in-frame beta chains. CDR3 protein duplicates are merged, each entry listing the most common genes and DNA. It is TCRdb's table, rather than the study itself, that gives the V and J calls and clone size. The sample profile shows a few hundred thousand distinct CDR3 sequences; approximately 7.4% of them were found once. The ten top clones hold 14% of the sample. According to the germline V gene (reference sequence), CDR1 reads LGHDT and CDR2 reads YNNKEL. The CDR3 covers 16 residues, taking in both the cysteine and the phenylalanine. Of the read, only the CDR3 DNA is kept; its 48 bases are in frame from base 1. V sheds 4 bases and J sheds 4 bases, leaving 20 bases between their ends.

This clonotype was counted at least ten times. Its antigen is not yet known. Within one base of it there is no much larger clone, and no base qualities were kept. What the research found in general, with its limitations: A TCR beta motif made up of seven or eight highly homologous amino acid variants appeared to be characteristic of blood from ankylosing spondylitis patients. In peripheral blood, the disease-linked clones were found at relatively low frequencies and had a CD8+ phenotype. Significant enrichment of the disease-linked clones was reported in matched synovial fluid samples from ankylosing spondylitis patients. Some TCR beta motif variants had previously been reported in synovial fluid and blood of reactive arthritis patients, which suggested common disease-initiation mechanisms.

Sequences were obtained from blood, either unsorted or a sorted T cell fraction (not recorded which). The TCR sequence derives from a male donor with ankylosing spondylitis. The chain was built from TRBV3-1 and TRBJ2-7; TRBD1 is perhaps the D gene, given 6 matching bases. The DNA sequence is as follows: TGTGCCAGCAGCCGCGATCCCCGGGACATCCAGTACGAGCAGTACTTC. It specifies CASSRDPRDIQYEQYF.